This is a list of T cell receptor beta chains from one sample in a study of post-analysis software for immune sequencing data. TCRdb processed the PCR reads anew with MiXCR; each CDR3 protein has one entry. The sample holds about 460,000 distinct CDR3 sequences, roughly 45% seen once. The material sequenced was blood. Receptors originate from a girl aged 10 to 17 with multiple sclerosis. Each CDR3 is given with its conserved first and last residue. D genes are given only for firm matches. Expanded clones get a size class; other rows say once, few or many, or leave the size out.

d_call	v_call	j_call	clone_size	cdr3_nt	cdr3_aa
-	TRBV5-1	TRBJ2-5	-	TGCGCCAGCAGCTTGGGAGATTGGTTTCCAGAGACCCAGTACTTC	CASSLGDWFPETQYF
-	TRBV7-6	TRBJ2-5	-	TGTGCCAGCAGCTTGGGCCGGAGGGAGCAGTACTTC	CASSLGRREQYF
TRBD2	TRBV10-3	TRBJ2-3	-	TGTGCCATCAGCCCGACTAGCGGGAGGGCGAGCACAGATACGCAGTATTTT	CAISPTSGRASTDTQYF
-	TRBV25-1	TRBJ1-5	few	TGTGCCAGCAGTACAGGACGCCAGCCCCAGCATTTT	CASSTGRQPQHF
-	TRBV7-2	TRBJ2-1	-	TGTGCCAGCAGCTTAGAAACGGGAGACAATAAGCAGTTCTTC	CASSLETGDNKQFF
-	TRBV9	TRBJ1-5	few	TGTGCCAGCAGCGTAGGGGGGACTCAGCCCCAGCATTTT	CASSVGGTQPQHF
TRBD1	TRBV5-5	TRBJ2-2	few	TGTGCCAGCAGCTTGGAGACAGGGACGAACACCGGGGAGCTGTTTTTT	CASSLETGTNTGELFF
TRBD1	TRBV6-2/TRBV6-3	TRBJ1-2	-	TGTGCCAGCACTCTCACAGGGGATGGCTACACCTTC	CASTLTGDGYTF
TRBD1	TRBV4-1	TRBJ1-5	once	TGCGCCAGCAGCCAAGAGTGGGACAGGGGCCATAACAATCAGCCCCAGCATTTT	CASSQEWDRGHNNQPQHF
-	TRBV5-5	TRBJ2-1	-	TGTGCCAGCAGCTTAGGACTGGTCAATGAGCAGTTCTTC	CASSLGLVNEQFF
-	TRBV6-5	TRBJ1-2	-	TGTGCCAGCAGTTACTCTGGGGTTGTGGGCTACACCTTC	CASSYSGVVGYTF
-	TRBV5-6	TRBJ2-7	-	TGTGCCAGCAGCGGACCGGGACACCATCCCTACGAGCAGTACTTC	CASSGPGHHPYEQYF
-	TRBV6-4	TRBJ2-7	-	TGTGCCAGCAGTGACTCGGTAGCGGCTAACAATGAGCAGTACTTC	CASSDSVAANNEQYF
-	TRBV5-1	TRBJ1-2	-	TGCGCCAGCAGCCCTCTACAGGTCTCCTATGGCTACACCTTC	CASSPLQVSYGYTF
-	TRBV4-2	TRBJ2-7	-	TGTGCCAGCAGCCAAGATCCCCAGGAGACCCTCTCCTACGAGCAGTACTTC	CASSQDPQETLSYEQYF
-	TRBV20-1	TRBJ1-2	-	TGCAGTGCGCTCTCCGCAGGGGCTAACTATGGCTACACCTTC	CSALSAGANYGYTF
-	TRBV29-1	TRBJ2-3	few	TGCAGCCTTGCCCACCCCACAGATACGCAGTATTTT	CSLAHPTDTQYF
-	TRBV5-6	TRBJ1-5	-	TGTGCCAGCAGCTTGGGTCAGTCGAGCAATCAGCCCCAGCATTTT	CASSLGQSSNQPQHF
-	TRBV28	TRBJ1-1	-	TGTGCCAGCAGTTGGACGCCTGAAACGGGAGCTTTCTTT	CASSWTPETGAFF
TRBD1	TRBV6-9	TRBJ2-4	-	TGTGCCAGCAGGATCGGACAGGGGACCCTAGCCAAAAACATTCAGTACTTC	CASRIGQGTLAKNIQYF
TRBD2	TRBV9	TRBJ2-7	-	TGTGCCAGCAGCGTAGATGGGACTACTACATACGAGCAGTACTTC	CASSVDGTTTYEQYF
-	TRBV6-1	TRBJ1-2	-	TGTGCCAGCAGTGAACTACTGGGCAACTCTAACTATGGCTACACCTTC	CASSELLGNSNYGYTF
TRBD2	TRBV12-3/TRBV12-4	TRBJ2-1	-	TGTGCCAGTCGTCCTAGCGGGAGGGATGAGCAGTTCTTC	CASRPSGRDEQFF
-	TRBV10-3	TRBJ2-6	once	TGTGCCATCAGTGATGGTGCTGGGGCCAACGCCCTGACTTTC	CAISDGAGANALTF
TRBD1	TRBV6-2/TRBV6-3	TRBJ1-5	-	TGTGCCAGCAGTTACTCCCCGGGACAGATCAGCAATCAGCCCCAGCATTTT	CASSYSPGQISNQPQHF
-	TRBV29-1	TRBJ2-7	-	TGCAGCGTTGACACGGATTCCTACGAGCAGTACTTC	CSVDTDSYEQYF
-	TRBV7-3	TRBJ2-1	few	TGTGCCAGCAGCTTAGGAGCGGAACTATACAATGAGCAGTTCTTC	CASSLGAELYNEQFF
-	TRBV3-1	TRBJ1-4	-	TGTGCCAGCAGCCAAGGAGGGGTTTACGTTGAAAAACTGTTTTTT	CASSQGGVYVEKLFF
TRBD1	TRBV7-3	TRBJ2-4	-	TGTGCCAGCAGCCAGGGGGTGGGAGACATTCAGTACTTC	CASSQGVGDIQYF
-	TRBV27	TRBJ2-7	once	TGTGCCAGCAGTTTGGCCCAGTTTTTCTACGAGCAGTACTTC	CASSLAQFFYEQYF
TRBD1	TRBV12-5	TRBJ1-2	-	TGTGCTAGTGCCGTGACAGGGGGTGTTGGCTACACCTTC	CASAVTGGVGYTF
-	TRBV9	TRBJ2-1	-	TGTGCCAGCAGCGTAGTGCGCGGAGCCTACAATGAGCAGTTCTTC	CASSVVRGAYNEQFF
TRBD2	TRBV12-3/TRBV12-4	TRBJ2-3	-	TGTGCCAGCAGTTTGACTAGCGGTGGAGATACGCAGTATTTT	CASSLTSGGDTQYF
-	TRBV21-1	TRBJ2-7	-	TGTGCCAGCAGCAAAAGGTGGACAGTTTGTTCCTACGAGCAGTACTTC	CASSKRWTVCSYEQYF
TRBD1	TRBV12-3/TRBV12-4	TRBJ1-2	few	TGTGCCAGCAGTCCGGACAGGTTGCGTTATGGCTACACCTTC	CASSPDRLRYGYTF
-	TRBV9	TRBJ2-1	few	TGTGCCAGCAGCGTAGGGAGCGGGTCCTACAATGAGCAGTTCTTC	CASSVGSGSYNEQFF
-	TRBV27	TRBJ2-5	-	TGTGCCAGCAGGAACACAGGGTTAGGGGAGACCCAGTACTTC	CASRNTGLGETQYF
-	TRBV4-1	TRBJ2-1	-	TGCGCCAGCAGCCAAGGCCCGAGGGGACGGCCCTACAATGAGCAGTTCTTC	CASSQGPRGRPYNEQFF
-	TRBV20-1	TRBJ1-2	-	TGCAGTGCTAGTTCCAGGGGATTTGCGTATGGCTACACCTTC	CSASSRGFAYGYTF
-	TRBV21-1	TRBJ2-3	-	TGTGCCAGCGTCCCGGGATCCTACACAGATACGCAGTATTTT	CASVPGSYTDTQYF
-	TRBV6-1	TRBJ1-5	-	TGTGCCAGCAACGGATCAGGAAATCAGCCCCAGCATTTT	CASNGSGNQPQHF
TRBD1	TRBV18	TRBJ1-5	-	TGTGCCAGCTCATCGGGGACAGGTCGCAATCAGCCCCAGCATTTT	CASSSGTGRNQPQHF
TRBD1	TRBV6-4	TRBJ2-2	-	TGTGCCAGCGGAAACAGGGGTGACACCGGGGAGCTGTTTTTT	CASGNRGDTGELFF
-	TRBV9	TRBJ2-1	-	TGTGCCAGCAGCGTAGAACCCTGGGACAATGAGCAGTTCTTC	CASSVEPWDNEQFF
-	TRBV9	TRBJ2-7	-	TGTGCCAGCAGCCGAGGTGGGGACTACGAGCAGTACTTC	CASSRGGDYEQYF
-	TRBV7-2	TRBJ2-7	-	TGTGCCAGCAGCAGAGGGGAGTCCGTCTACGAGCAGTACTTC	CASSRGESVYEQYF
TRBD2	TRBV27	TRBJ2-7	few	TGTGCCAGCAGTTCGATAGCGGGATCCTCCTACGAGCAGTACTTC	CASSSIAGSSYEQYF
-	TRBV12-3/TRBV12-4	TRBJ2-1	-	TGTGCCAGCAGCCCCCGGAGGGACGACAATGAGCAGTTCTTC	CASSPRRDDNEQFF
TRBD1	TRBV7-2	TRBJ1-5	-	TGTGCCAGCAGCTTTACAGGGGACAATCAGCCCCAGCATTTT	CASSFTGDNQPQHF
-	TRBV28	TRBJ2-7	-	TGTGCCAGCCTGGGGGTCGCAGGTGGAGGGGGGTACTACGAGCAGTACTTC	CASLGVAGGGGYYEQYF
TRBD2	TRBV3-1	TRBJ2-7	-	TGTGCCAGCGAACGGACTAGCGGGGATCCCGAGCAGTACTTC	CASERTSGDPEQYF
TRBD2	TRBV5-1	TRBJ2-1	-	TGCGCCAGCAGCTTGGTAGCGGGAGAGCACAATGAGCAGTTCTTC	CASSLVAGEHNEQFF
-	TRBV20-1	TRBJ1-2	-	TGCAGTGCTCCCCCCGGGACTCACCTTTATGGCTACAGCTTC	CSAPPGTHLYGYSF
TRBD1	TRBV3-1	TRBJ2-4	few	TGTGCCAGCAGCCAAGATAACAGGGGGCGCAAAAACATTCAGTACTTC	CASSQDNRGRKNIQYF
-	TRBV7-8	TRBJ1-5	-	TGTGCCAGCAGCTTAGCCGGGACTGGTCAGCCCCAGCATTTT	CASSLAGTGQPQHF
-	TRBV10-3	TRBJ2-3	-	TGTGCCGTACAGGGAACAGATACGCAGTATTTT	CAVQGTDTQYF